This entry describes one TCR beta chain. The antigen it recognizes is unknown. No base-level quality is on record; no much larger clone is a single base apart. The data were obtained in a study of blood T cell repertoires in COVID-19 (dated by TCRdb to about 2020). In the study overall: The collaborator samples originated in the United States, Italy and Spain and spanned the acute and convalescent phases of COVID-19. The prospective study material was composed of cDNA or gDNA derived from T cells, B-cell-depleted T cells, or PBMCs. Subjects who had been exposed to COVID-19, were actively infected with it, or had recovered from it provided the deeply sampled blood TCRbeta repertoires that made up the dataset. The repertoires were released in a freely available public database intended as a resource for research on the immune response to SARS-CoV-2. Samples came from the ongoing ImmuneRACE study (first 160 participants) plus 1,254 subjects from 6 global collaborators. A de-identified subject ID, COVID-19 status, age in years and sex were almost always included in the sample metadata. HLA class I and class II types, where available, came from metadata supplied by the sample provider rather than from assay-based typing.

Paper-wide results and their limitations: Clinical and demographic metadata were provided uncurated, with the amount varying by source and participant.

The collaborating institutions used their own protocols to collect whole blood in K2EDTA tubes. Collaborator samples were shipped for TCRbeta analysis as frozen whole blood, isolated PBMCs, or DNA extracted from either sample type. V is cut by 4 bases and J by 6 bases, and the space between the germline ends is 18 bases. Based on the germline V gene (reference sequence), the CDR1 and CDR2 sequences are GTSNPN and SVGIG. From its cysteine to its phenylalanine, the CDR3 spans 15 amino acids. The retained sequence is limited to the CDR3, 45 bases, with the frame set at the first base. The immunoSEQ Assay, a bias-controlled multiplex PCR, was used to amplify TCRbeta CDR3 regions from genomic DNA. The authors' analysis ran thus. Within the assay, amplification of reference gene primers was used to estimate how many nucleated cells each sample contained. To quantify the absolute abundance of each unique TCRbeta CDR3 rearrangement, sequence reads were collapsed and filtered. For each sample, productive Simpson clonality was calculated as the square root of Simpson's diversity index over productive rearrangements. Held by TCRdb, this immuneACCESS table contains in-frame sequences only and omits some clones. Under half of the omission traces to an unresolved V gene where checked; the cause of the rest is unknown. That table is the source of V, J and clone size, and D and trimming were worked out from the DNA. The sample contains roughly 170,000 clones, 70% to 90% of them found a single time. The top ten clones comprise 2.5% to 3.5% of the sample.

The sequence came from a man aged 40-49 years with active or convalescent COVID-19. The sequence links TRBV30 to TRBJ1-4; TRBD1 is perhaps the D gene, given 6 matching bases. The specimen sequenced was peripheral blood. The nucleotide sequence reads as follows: TGTGCCTGGAAGGTTCATTCAGGGGTGTATGAAAAACTGTTTTTT. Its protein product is CAWKVHSGVYEKLFF.